This TCR beta chain was identified during a study of blood T cell repertoires in COVID-19. Background on the study: Nucleic acid was either cDNA or gDNA, and it came from T cells, B-cell-depleted T cells, or PBMCs.

Authors' methods: Reference gene primer amplification gave nucleated cell count estimates. The data were produced by immunoSEQ multiplex PCR, yet TCRdb's version contains in-frame clones alone and is incomplete. That table is the source of V, J and clone size, and D and trimming were worked out from the DNA. The sample lists some 250,000 clones; roughly four fifths were seen once. The germline gives CDR1 MNHEY, CDR2 SVGAGI. V shed 0 bases and J 4 bases; nucleotides not matched to a gene: 5. This CDR3 is 15 amino acids long. This TCR was recovered from a woman of 80 years or more with acute or convalescent COVID-19. Specimen: peripheral blood. The chain has TRBV6-5 and TRBJ2-7, with 8 bases that match TRBD1. Written as DNA, the CDR3 is TGTGCCAGCAGTTACTCGAGCAGGGGGCTGTACGAGCAGTACTTC. The encoded protein is CASSYSSRGLYEQYF.